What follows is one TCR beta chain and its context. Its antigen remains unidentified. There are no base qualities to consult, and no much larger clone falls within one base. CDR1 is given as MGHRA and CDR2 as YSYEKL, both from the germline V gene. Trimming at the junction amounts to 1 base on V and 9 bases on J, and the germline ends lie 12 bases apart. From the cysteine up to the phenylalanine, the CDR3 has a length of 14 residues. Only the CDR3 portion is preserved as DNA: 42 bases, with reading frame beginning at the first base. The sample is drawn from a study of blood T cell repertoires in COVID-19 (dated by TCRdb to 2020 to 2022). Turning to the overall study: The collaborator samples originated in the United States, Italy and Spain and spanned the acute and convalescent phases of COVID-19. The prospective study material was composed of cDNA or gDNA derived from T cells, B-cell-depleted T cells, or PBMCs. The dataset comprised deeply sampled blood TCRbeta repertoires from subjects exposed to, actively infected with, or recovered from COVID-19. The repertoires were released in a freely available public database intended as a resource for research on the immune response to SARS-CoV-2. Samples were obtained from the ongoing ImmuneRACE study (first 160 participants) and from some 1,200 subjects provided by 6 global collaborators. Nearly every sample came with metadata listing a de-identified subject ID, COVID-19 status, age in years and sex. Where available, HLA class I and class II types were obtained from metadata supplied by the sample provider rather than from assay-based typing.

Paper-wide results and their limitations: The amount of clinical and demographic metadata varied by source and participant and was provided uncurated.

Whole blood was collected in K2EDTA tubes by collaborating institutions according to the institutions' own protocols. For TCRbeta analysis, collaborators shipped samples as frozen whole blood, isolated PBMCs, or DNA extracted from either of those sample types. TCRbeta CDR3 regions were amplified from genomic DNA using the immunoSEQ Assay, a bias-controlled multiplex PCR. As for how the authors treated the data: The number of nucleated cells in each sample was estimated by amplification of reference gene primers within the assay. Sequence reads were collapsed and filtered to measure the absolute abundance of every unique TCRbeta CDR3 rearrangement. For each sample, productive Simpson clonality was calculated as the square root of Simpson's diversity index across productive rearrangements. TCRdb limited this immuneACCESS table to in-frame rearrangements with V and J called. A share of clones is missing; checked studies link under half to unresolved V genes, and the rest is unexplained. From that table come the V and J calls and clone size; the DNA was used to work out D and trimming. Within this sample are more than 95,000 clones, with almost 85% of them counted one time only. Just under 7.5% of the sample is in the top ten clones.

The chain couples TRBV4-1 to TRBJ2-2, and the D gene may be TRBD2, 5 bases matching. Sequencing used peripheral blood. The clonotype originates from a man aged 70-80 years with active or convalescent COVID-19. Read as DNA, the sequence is TGCGCCAGCAGCCAAGGACTACCCGGTCGGGAGCTGTTTTTT. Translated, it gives CASSQGLPGRELFF.